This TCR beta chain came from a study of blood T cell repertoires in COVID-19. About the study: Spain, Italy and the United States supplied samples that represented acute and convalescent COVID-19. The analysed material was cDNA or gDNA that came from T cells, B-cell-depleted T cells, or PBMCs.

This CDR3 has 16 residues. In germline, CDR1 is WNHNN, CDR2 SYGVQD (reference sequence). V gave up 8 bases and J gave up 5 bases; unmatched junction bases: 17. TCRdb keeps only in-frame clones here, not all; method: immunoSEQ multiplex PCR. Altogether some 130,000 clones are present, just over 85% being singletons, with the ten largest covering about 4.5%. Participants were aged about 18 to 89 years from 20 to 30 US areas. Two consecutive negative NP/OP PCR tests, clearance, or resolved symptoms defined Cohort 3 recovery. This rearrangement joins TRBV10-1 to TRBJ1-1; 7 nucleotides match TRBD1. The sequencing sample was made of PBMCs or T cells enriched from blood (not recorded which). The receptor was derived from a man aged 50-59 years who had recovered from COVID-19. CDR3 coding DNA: TGCGCCAGCTCTTCTGACGTTTCACAGGGGAGGACTGAAGCTTTCTTT. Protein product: CASSSDVSQGRTEAFF.